The entry that follows covers one T cell receptor (beta chain) sequence. V was pared by 3 bases and J by 8 bases, with 14 bases of the junction left unmatched. CDR1 is DFQATT, CDR2 SNEGSKA, per germline (reference sequence). There are 15 residues in the CDR3. Three rounds of nested PCR, following a modified ARM-PCR protocol, produced the TCRbeta library. MiXCR, applied by TCRdb to the multiplex PCR reads, yields one record per CDR3 protein. Altogether approximately 100,000 distinct CDR3 sequences are present, more than 60% being singletons, with the ten largest covering more than 35%. RNA was extracted from bulk tissue without any cell sorting. This sample is part of a study of tumor and adjacent non-tumor tissue in lung cancer.

The rearrangement uses TRBV20-1 and TRBJ2-7; 9 bases fit TRBD1. The sequenced sample consisted of lung tumor tissue. This sequence was found in a woman aged 55-70 years with non-small cell lung cancer. The CDR3 spells CSARNRGQGVYKQYF. The CDR3 nucleotides read TGCAGTGCTAGGAATAGGGGACAGGGTGTATACAAGCAGTACTTC.